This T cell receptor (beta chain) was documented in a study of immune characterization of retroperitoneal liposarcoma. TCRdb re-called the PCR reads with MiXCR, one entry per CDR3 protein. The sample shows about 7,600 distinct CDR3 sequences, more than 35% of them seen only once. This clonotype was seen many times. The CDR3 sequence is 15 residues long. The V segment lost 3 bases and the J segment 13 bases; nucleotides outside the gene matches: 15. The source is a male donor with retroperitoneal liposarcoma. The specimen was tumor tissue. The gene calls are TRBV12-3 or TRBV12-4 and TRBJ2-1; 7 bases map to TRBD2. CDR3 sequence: CASSFALAEQETQFF. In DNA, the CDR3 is TGTGCCAGCAGTTTTGCCCTAGCGGAACAAGAGACCCAGTTCTTC.